The text below deals with one T cell receptor (beta chain). The antigen remains unidentified. The source of the sample is a study of graft-versus-host responses after intestinal transplantation. Study at large: Among the recipients, transplants were multivisceral, liver-intestinal, or isolated intestinal. Study results and caveats: GvH clones appeared in recipient marrow, some first in ileum or blood.

The germline gives CDR1 SGHNT, CDR2 YYREEE (reference sequence). V was pared by 2 bases and J by 10 bases, with 25 bases between. The CDR3 length is 17 residues. Profiling relied on immunoSEQ multiplex PCR, and the TCRdb table lists in-frame clones only, not all of them. The repertoire holds about 59,000 clones, with around 92% as singletons. Sequences were derived from unstimulated CD4+ T cells sorted from spleen or lymph node cells, sampled before transplant. The receptor was derived from a human donor who was the organ donor for an intestinal transplant. V is TRBV5-4 and J is TRBJ2-1; D could derive from TRBD1 or TRBD2 (5 bases each). DNA of the CDR3: TGTGCCAGCAGCTTAGATAATCGGGGCACGGGCTATAGGGAGCAGTTCTTC. Translated: CASSLDNRGTGYREQFF.